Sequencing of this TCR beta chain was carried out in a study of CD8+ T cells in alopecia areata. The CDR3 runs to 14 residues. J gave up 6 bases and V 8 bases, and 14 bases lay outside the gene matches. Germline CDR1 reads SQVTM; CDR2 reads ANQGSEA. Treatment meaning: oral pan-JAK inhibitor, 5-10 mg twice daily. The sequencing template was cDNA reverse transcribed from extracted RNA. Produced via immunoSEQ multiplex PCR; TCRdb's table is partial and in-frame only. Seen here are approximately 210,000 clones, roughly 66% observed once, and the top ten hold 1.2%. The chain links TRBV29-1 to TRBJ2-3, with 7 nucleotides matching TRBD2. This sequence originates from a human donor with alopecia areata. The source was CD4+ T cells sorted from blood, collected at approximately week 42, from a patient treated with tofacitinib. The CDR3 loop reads CSSGGGYGTDTQYF. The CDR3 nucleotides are TGCAGCTCCGGGGGAGGGTACGGAACGGATACGCAGTATTTT.